Following are 7 T cell receptor beta chains from one sample sequenced in a study of Graves' ophthalmopathy and Graves' hyperthyroidism (dated by TCRdb to the late 2010s). The sequencer was an Illumina HiSeq 2000. For repertoire sequencing, the TCR beta CDR3 regions were amplified from RNA transcripts. The first round of RT-PCR was done with HTBI primers and the Qiagen OneStep RT-PCR kit, and was followed by a second round of multiplex PCR, then size selection and purification. TCRdb reworked the public reads: Q25 trimming with fastp, MiXCR clone assembly, productive beta chains retained. A single entry per CDR3 protein holds the most common genes and DNA from its merged rows. The sample contains a few hundred thousand distinct CDR3 sequences, less than 40% of them found a single time. The top ten clonotypes cover 4% to 5% of the sample. Input material: peripheral blood or thyroid tissue (not recorded which). These receptors originate from an adult man with Graves' hyperthyroidism.

This clonotype was picked up many times. The chain couples TRBV5-6 to TRBJ2-6; no definite D call. The germline gives CDR1 SGHDT, CDR2 YYEEEE. V lost 5 bases to trimming and J lost 0 bases, with 12 bases between them. This CDR3 comprises 16 residues. The DNA of the CDR3 is TGTGCCAGCAGGAGCTTGGGGAACTCTGGGGCCAACGTCCTGACTTTC. It specifies CASRSLGNSGANVLTF.

The chain couples TRBV24-1 to TRBJ2-1, with TRBD1 identical over 9 bases. Germline lookup yields CDR1 KGHDR and CDR2 SFDVKD. Trimming took 4 bases from V and 4 from J; bases not matched to a gene: 7. This CDR3 is 16 amino acids long. The CDR3 is CATSDPRDRDYNEQFF. CDR3 sequence (DNA): TGTGCCACCAGTGACCCACGGGACAGGGATTACAATGAGCAGTTCTTC.

This clonotype was seen a handful of times. The chain carries TRBV13 and TRBJ1-2, with 7 nucleotides matching TRBD1. V shed 5 bases and J 5 bases; nucleotides not matched to a gene: 14. The germline gives CDR1 PRHDT, CDR2 FYEKMQ (reference sequence). This CDR3 contains 16 residues. CDR3 residues: CASSQDLVTGTYGYTF. The CDR3 coding sequence is TGTGCCAGCAGCCAAGATCTTGTGACAGGGACGTATGGCTACACCTTC.

Written as DNA, the CDR3 is TGCAGCGTTTCGGACAGGGGAGAAGAGACCCAGTACTTC. Translating it yields CSVSDRGEETQYF. This chain connects TRBV29-1 to TRBJ2-5, with 9 bases that match TRBD1. The ends lost 5 bases at V and 3 bases at J; junction bases unmatched: 4. The CDR3 spans 13 residues. CDR1 SQVTM and CDR2 ANQGSEA come from the germline V gene.

This clonotype was detected ten times or more. The chain has TRBV10-3 and TRBJ1-6, with unresolved D. This CDR3 is 17 amino acids long. The ends were cut back, 0 bases at V and 0 bases at J, with 9 bases in the middle. Germline lookup yields CDR1 ENHRY and CDR2 SYGVKD. DNA of the CDR3: TGTGCCATCAGTGAGTCAGCACCAAGCTCCTATAATTCACCCCTCCACTTT. Residues: CAISESAPSSYNSPLHF.

Notes on this clonotype: The missing conserved phenylalanine or tryptophan at the end of this CDR3 makes a read error likely. It is unclear where the CDR3 begins or ends on the DNA, so no DNA is shown, and the CDR3 is as TCRdb lists it. The chain carries TRBV29-1 and TRBJ1-3; the table's D call, TRBD1, has no DNA check behind it. Inclusive of both ends, the CDR3 amounts to 10 amino acids. Germline V gene lookup returns CDR1 SQVTM and CDR2 ANQGSEA. The chain's CDR3 is CSVGFRGLGT.

The rearrangement links TRBV10-3 to TRBJ1-3, with 8 positions matching TRBD1. The germline CDR1 and CDR2 sequences are ENHRY and SYGVKD. The CDR3 runs 16 residues. V was pared by 10 bases and J by 2 bases, with 13 bases of the junction left unmatched. The CDR3 loop is CASRGADRGAGNTIYF. The CDR3 region has the DNA TGTGCCAGCAGGGGAGCCGACAGGGGCGCTGGAAACACCATATATTTT.